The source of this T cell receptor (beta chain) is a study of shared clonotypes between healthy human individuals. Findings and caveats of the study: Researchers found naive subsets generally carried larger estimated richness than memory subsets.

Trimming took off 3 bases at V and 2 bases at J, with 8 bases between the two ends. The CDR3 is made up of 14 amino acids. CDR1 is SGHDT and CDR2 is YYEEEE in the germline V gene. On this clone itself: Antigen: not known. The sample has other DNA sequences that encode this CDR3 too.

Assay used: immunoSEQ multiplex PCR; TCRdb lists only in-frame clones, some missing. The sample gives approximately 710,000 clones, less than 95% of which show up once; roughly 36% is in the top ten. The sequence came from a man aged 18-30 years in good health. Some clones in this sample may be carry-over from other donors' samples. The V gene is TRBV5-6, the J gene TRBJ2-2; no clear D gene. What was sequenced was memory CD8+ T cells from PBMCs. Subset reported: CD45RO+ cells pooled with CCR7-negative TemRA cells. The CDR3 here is CASSSTVNTGELFF. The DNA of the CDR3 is TGTGCCAGCAGCTCGACGGTTAACACCGGGGAGCTGTTTTTT. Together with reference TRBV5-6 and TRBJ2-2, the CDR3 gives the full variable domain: DAGVTQSPTHLIKTRGQQVTLRCSPKSGHDTVSWYQQALGQGPQFIFQYYEEEERQRGNFPDRFSGHQFPNYSSELNVNALLLGDSALYLCASSSTVNTGELFFGEGSRLTVL.